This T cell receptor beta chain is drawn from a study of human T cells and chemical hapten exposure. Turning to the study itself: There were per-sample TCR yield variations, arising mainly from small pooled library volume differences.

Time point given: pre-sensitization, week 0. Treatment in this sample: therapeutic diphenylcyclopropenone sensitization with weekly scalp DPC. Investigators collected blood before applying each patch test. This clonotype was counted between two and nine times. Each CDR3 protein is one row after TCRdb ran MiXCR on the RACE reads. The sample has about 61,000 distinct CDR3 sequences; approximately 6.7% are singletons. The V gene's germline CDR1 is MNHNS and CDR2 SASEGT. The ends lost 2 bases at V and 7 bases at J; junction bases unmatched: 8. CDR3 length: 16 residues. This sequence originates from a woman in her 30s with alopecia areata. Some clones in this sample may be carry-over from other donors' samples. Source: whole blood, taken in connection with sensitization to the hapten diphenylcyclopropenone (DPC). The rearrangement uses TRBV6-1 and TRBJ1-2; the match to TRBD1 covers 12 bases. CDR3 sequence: CASSESVGTGGAGYTF. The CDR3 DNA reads TGTGCCAGCAGTGAAAGCGTCGGGACAGGGGGCGCTGGCTACACCTTC.